The sequence of this T cell receptor (beta chain) was determined in a study of cytomegalovirus exposure and HLA in healthy donors. Study-wide background: Ancestry clustering placed 81% of several hundred genotyped donors in the Caucasian-associated cluster. The study's findings and limits: Apparent HLA restriction characterized most CMV-associated TCR beta chains in a later analysis. Several top significant clusters appeared, in a later analysis, to be linked to common viral pathogens.

Healthy bone marrow donors supplied every sample. About this clone: The antigen remains unidentified.

This CDR3 contains 16 residues. Germline V gene sequence: CDR1 LNHDA, CDR2 SQIVND (reference sequence). V dropped 0 bases and J dropped 4 bases, with 13 bases sitting between them. Primers included in the PCR were 60 Vbeta and 13 Jbeta primers. Method: immunoSEQ multiplex PCR; TCRdb's copy keeps in-frame clones and lacks some. The repertoire has more than 140,000 clones, about three quarters of them found once; the top ten carry about 0.62%. Sequenced sample: PBMCs. This TCR was sampled from a male donor in good health and CMV-seronegative. This rearrangement joins TRBV19 to TRBJ1-3; D is unclear. In DNA form, the CDR3 reads TGTGCCAGTAGTATAGACGTTACAGCGGCCGGAAACACCATATATTTT. Protein sequence: CASSIDVTAAGNTIYF.